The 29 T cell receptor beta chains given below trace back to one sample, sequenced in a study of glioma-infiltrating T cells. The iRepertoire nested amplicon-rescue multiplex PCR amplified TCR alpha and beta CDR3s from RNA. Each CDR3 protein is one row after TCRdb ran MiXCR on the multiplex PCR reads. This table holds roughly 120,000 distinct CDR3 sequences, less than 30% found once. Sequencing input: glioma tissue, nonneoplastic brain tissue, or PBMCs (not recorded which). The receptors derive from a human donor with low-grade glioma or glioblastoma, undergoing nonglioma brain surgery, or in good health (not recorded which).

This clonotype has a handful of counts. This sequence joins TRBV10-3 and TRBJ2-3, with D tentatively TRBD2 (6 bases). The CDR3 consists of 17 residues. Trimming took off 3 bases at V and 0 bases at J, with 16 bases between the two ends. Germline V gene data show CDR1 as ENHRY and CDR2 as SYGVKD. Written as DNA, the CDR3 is TGTGCCATCAGTGACCCCGGGACTGCCACTAGCACAGATACGCAGTATTTT. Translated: CAISDPGTATSTDTQYF.

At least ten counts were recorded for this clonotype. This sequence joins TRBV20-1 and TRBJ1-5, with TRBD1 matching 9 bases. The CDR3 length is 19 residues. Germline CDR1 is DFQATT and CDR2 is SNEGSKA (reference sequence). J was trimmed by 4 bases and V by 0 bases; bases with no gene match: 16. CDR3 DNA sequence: TGCAGTGCTAGAGATATCCCTCTGACAGGGGGAAGGTCGAATCAGCCCCAGCATTTT. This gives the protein CSARDIPLTGGRSNQPQHF.

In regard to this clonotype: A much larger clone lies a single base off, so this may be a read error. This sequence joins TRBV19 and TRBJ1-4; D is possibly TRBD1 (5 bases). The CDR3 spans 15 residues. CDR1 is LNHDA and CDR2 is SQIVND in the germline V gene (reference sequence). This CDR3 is CASRRGGGSNKKLFF. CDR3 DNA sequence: TGTGCCAGTAGAAGGGGAGGTGGCAGTAATAAAAAACTGTTTTTT. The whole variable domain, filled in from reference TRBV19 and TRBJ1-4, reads DGGITQSPKYLFRKEGQNVTLSCEQNLNHDAMYWYRQDPGQGLRLIYYSQIVNDFQKGDIAEGYSVSREKKESFPLTVTSAQKNPTAFYLCASRRGGGSNKKLFFGSGTQLSVL.

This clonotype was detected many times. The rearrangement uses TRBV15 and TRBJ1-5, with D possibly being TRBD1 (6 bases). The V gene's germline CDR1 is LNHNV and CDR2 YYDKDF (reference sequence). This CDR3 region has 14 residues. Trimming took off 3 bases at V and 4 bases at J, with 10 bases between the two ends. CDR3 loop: CATSSRQVNQPQHF. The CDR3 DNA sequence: TGTGCCACCAGCAGTCGACAGGTTAATCAGCCCCAGCATTTT.

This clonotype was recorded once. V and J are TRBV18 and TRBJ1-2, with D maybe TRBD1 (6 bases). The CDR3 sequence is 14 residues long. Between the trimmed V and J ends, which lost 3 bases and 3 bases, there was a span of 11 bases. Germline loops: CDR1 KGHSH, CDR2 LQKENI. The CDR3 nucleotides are TGTGCCAGCTCACCTAGGGCAGGGGACTATGGCTACACCTTC. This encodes CASSPRAGDYGYTF.

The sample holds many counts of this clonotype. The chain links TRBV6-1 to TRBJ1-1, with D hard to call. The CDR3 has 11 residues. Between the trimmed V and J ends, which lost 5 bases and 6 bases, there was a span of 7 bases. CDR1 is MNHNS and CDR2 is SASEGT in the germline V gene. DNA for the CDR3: TGTGCCAGCAGTTATTTCGCTGAAGCTTTCTTT. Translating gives CASSYFAEAFF.

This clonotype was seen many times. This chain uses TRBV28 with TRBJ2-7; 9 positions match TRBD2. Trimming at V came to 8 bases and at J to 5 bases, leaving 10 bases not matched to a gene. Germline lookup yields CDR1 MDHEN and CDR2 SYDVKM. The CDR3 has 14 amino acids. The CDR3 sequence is CASRTGLAVNEQYF. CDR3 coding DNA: TGTGCCAGCCGCACGGGACTAGCTGTTAACGAGCAGTACTTC.

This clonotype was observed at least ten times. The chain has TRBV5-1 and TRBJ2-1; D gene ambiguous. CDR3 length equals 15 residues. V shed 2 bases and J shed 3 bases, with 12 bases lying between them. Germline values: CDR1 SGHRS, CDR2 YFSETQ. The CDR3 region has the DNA TGCGCCAGCAGCTTTGGCAGCCAAAACTACAATGAGCAGTTCTTC. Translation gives CASSFGSQNYNEQFF.

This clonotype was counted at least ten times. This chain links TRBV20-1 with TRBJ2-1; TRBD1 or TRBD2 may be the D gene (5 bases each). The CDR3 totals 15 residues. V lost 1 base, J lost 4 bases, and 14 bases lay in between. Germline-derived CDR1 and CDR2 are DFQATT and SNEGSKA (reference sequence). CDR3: CSARGGSKGYNEQFF. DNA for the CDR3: TGCAGTGCTAGAGGGGGGTCTAAGGGATACAATGAGCAGTTCTTC.

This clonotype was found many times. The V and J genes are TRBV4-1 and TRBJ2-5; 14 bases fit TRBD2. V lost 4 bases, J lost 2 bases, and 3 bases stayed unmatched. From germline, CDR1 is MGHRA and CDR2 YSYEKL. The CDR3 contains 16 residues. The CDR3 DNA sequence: TGCGCCAGCAGCCCGCGGACTAGCGGGGGGCAAGAGACCCAGTACTTC. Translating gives CASSPRTSGGQETQYF.

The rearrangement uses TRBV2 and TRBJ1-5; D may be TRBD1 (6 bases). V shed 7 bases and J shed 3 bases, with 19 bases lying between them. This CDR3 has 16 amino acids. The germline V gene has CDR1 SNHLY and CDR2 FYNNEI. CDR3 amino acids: CASTLYGGLLNQPQHF. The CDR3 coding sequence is TGTGCCAGCACCCTATATGGGGGGCTTCTCAATCAGCCCCAGCATTTT.

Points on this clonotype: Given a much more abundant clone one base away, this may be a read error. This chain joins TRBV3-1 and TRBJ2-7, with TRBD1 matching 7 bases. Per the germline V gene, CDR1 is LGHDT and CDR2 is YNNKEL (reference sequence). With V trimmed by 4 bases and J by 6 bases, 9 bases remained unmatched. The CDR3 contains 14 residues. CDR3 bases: TGTGCCAGCAGCCGCCAAGAACAGGGGTGCGAGCAGTACTTC. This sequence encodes CASSRQEQGCEQYF.

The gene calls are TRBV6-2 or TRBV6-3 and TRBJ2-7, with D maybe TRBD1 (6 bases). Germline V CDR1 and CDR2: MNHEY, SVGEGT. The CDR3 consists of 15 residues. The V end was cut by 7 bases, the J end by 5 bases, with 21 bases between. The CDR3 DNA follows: TGTGCCAGCATTTTAGACGTGGGGGCTTACAACGAGCAGTACTTC. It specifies CASILDVGAYNEQYF.

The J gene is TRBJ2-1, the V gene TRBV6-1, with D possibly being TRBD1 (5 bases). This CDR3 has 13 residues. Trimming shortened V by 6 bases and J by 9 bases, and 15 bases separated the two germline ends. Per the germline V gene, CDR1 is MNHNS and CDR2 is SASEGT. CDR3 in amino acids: CASRDNNYAEQFF. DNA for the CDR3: TGTGCCAGCAGGGACAACAACTATGCTGAGCAGTTCTTC.

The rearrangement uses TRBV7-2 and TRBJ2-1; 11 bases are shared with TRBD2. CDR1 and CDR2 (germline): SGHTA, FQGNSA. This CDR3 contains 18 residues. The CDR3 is CASSGMLAGGPISNEQFF. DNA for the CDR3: TGTGCTAGCTCTGGGATGTTAGCGGGAGGGCCAATTAGTAATGAGCAGTTCTTC.

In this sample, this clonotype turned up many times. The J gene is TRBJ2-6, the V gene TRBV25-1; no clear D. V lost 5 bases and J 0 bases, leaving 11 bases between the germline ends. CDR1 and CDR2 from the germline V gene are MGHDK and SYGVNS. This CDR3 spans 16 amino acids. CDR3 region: CASSTPGLSGANVLTF. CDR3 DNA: TGTGCCAGCAGTACCCCAGGCCTCTCTGGGGCCAACGTCCTGACTTTC.

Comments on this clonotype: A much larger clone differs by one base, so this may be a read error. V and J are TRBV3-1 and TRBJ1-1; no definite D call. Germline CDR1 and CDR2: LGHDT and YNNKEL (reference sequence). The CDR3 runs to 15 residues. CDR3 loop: CASGQDYSVNTEAFF. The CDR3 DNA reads TGTGCCAGCGGCCAAGATTATTCAGTGAACACTGAAGCTTTCTTT.

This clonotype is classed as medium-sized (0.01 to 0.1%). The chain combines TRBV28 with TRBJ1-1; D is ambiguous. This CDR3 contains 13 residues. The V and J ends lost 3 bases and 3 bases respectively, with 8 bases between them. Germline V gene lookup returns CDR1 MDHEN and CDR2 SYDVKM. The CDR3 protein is CASSFIGDTEAFF. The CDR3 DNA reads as TGTGCCAGCAGTTTCATCGGGGACACTGAAGCTTTCTTT.

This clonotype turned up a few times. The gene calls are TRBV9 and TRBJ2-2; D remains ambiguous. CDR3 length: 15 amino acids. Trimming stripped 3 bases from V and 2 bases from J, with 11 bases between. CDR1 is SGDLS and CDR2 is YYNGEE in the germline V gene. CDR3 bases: TGTGCCAGCAGCGGGAAAGGATACAACACCGGGGAGCTGTTTTTT. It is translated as CASSGKGYNTGELFF.

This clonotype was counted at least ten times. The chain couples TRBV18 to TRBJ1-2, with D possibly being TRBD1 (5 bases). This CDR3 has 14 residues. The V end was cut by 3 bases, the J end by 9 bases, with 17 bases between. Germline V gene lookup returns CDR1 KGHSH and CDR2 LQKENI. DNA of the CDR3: TGTGCCAGCTCACCGGGACGGCAGGGTGTTCGCTACACCTTC. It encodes CASSPGRQGVRYTF.

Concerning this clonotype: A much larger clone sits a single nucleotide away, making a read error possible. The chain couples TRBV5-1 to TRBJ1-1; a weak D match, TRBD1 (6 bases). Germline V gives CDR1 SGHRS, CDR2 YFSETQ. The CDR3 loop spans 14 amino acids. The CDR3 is CASSTGQSNTEDFF. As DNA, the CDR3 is TGCGCCAGCAGCACCGGACAGTCGAACACTGAAGATTTCTTT.

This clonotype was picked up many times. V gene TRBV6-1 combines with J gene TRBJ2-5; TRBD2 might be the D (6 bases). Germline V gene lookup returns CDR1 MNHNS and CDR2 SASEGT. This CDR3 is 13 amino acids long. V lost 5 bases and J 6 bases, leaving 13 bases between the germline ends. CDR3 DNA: TGTGCCAGCAGTAATAGAGGGAGGAAGACCCAGTACTTC. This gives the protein CASSNRGRKTQYF.

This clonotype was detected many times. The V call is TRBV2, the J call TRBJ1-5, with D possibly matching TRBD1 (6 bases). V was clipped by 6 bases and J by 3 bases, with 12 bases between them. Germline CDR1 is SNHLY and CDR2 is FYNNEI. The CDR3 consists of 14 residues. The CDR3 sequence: CASSLDSPNQPQHF. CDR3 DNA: TGTGCCAGCAGCTTGGACAGCCCCAATCAGCCCCAGCATTTT. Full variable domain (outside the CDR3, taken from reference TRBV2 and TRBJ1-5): EPEVTQTPSHQVTQMGQEVILRCVPISNHLYFYWYRQILGQKVEFLVSFYNNEISEKSEIFDDQFSVERPDGSNFTLKIRSTKLEDSAMYFCASSLDSPNQPQHFGDGTRLSIL.

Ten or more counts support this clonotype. For the CDR3, the DNA is TGTGCCAGCAGTCAAAGGGGCCAGGGAAATCAGCCCCAGCATTTT. Residues: CASSQRGQGNQPQHF. The J gene is TRBJ1-5, the V gene TRBV27, with D possibly being TRBD1 (5 bases). The CDR3 contains 15 residues. Per the germline V gene, CDR1 is MNHEY and CDR2 is SMNVEV (reference sequence). Trimming shortened V by 5 bases and J by 4 bases, and 15 bases separated the two germline ends.

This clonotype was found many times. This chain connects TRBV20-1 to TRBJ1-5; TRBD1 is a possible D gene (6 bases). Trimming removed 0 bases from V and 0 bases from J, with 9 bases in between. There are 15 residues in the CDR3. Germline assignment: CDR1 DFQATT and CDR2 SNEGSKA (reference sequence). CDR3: CSAREQGYSNQPQHF. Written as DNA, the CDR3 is TGCAGTGCTAGAGAACAGGGCTATAGCAATCAGCCCCAGCATTTT.

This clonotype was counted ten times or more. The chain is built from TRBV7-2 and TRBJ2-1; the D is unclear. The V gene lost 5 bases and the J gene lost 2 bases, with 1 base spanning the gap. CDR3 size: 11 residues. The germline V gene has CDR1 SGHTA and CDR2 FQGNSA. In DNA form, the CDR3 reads TGTGCCAGCAGCACCTACAATGAGCAGTTCTTC. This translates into CASSTYNEQFF. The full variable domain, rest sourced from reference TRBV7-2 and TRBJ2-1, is GAGVSQSPSNKVTEKGKDVELRCDPISGHTALYWYRQSLGQGLEFLIYFQGNSAPDKSGLPSDRFSAERTGGSVSTLTIQRTQQEDSAVYLCASSTYNEQFFGPGTRLTVL.

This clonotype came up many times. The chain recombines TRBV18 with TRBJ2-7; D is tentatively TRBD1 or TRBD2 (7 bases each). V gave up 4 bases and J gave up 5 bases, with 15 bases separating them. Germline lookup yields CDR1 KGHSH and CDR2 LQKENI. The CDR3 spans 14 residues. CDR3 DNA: TGTGCCAGCTCACAGCGACAGGGAGGGAACGAGCAGTACTTC. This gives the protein CASSQRQGGNEQYF.

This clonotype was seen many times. CDR3 residues: CASSSWDKGNQPQHF. In DNA form, the CDR3 reads TGTGCCAGCAGTTCATGGGACAAAGGAAATCAGCCCCAGCATTTT. The genes are TRBV27 and TRBJ1-5, with D maybe TRBD1 (6 bases). Germline V gene sequence: CDR1 MNHEY, CDR2 SMNVEV (reference sequence). Trimming stripped 4 bases from V and 4 bases from J, with 14 bases between. CDR3 size: 15 residues.

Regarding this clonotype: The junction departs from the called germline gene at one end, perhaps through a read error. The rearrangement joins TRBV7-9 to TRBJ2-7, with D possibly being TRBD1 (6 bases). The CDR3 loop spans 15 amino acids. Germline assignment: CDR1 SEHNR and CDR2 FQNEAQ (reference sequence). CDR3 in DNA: TGTGCTAGCAGCTTTAGACAGGACCGCACCTACAAGCAGTACTTC. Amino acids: CASSFRQDRTYKQYF.